This T cell receptor (beta chain) was sequenced in a study of T cells in Graves' hyperthyroidism and ophthalmopathy. Study as a whole: Peripheral blood was secured at the point of initial diagnosis, before any treatment. Study-level points and caveats: A 13 V-J model separated ophthalmopathy from stable hyperthyroidism. Appearing also in blood were most of the thyroid clonotypes expanded above 0.001.

Looked up from germline, CDR1 is SGHRS and CDR2 is YFSETQ. V lost 1 base and J lost 7, with 7 bases in between. The CDR3 is 12 residues long. Diagnoses used clinical symptoms, serum thyroxine and TRAb, thyroid ultrasound and orbital computed tomography. This clonotype appeared many times. What it binds is not known. Amplified regions were TCR beta CDR3 sequences from RNA transcripts. The study used the HTBI primer set for a first-round RT-PCR of the TCR CDR3. A single record per CDR3 protein comes from TCRdb applying MiXCR to the multiplex PCR reads. The sample lists hundreds of thousands of distinct CDR3 sequences, 13% to 15% occurring once.

The clonotype comes from an older woman with Graves' ophthalmopathy. Sample: blood. The V gene is TRBV5-1, the J gene TRBJ2-3; D is unclear. The CDR3 loop is CASSLFPNTQYF. The CDR3, as DNA: TGCGCCAGCAGCTTGTTCCCGAATACGCAGTATTTT.